These 17 T cell receptor beta chains originate from one sample sequenced in a study of cytotoxic CD8 clonotypes in ibrutinib-treated CLL. The assay was immunoSEQ multiplex PCR, and TCRdb's table has in-frame clones only and misses some. The repertoire holds roughly 180,000 clones, with about 84% as singletons. Sequencing used PBMCs, obtained after 24 months of ibrutinib treatment. The receptors were sampled from a human donor with chronic lymphocytic leukemia.

The chain links TRBV5-1 to TRBJ2-1, with 8 bases matching TRBD1. In germline, CDR1 is SGHRS, CDR2 YFSETQ. V gave up 4 bases and J gave up 7 bases; unmatched junction bases: 10. This CDR3 is built from 15 residues. CDR3 amino acids: CASSPGDRRRNEQFF. DNA of the CDR3: TGCGCCAGCAGCCCCGGGGACAGGCGGAGGAATGAGCAGTTCTTC.

The CDR3 coding sequence is TGTGCCAGCTCACCTTTGGCAGGAAGCAATCAGCCCCAGCATTTT. Its protein product is CASSPLAGSNQPQHF. The V call is TRBV18, the J call TRBJ1-5; D remains unclear. The V and J ends lost 3 bases and 1 base respectively, with 10 bases between them. Germline V gives CDR1 KGHSH, CDR2 LQKENI. The length of the CDR3 is 15 residues.

The chain employs TRBV6-6 and TRBJ1-6, with D tentatively TRBD1 (5 bases). The V gene's germline CDR1 is MNHNY and CDR2 SVGAGI (reference sequence). V dropped 7 bases and J dropped 5 bases, with 15 bases sitting between them. CDR3 size: 15 residues. CDR3 loop: CASTTMGRNNSPLHF. The DNA for the CDR3 is TGTGCCAGCACTACGATGGGACGGAATAATTCACCCCTCCACTTT.

The genes are TRBV14 and TRBJ2-5; D remains ambiguous. CDR1 and CDR2 from the germline V gene are SGHDN and FVKESK. Trimming removed 0 bases from V and 5 bases from J, with 19 bases in between. This CDR3 is 17 amino acids long. The CDR3 sequence is CASSQDLGLAPRETQYF. As DNA, the CDR3 is TGTGCCAGCAGCCAAGATTTGGGATTAGCCCCCCGGGAGACCCAGTACTTC.

The gene calls are TRBV28 and TRBJ1-1; D is possibly TRBD1 (5 bases). V gave up 1 base and J gave up 3 bases, with 12 bases separating them. The CDR3 totals 15 residues. Per germline, CDR1 MDHEN and CDR2 SYDVKM. CDR3 amino acids: CASSLYGAGDTEAFF. For the CDR3, the DNA is TGTGCCAGCAGTTTATATGGCGCGGGGGACACTGAAGCTTTCTTT.

J is TRBJ2-7 and V is TRBV29-1, with 7 bases matching TRBD2. CDR1 is SQVTM, CDR2 ANQGSEA, per germline. The ends lost 7 bases at V and 0 bases at J; junction bases unmatched: 9. There are 14 residues in the CDR3. CDR3 loop: CSGVLAASSYEQYF. For the CDR3, the DNA is TGCAGCGGCGTTCTAGCGGCAAGCTCCTACGAGCAGTACTTC.

This chain connects TRBV7-2 to TRBJ2-3; D gene unclear. This CDR3 region has 13 residues. Germline V CDR1 and CDR2: SGHTA, FQGNSA. The V gene lost 5 bases and the J gene lost 6 bases, with 12 bases spanning the gap. The DNA of the CDR3 is TGTGCCAGCAGCCCCGCGTTGCAGGATACGCAGTATTTT. It yields the protein CASSPALQDTQYF.

J is TRBJ2-7 and V is TRBV7-3; no clear D. The CDR3 contains 15 residues. Trimming took off 2 bases at V and 5 bases at J, with 16 bases between the two ends. The germline gives CDR1 SGHTA, CDR2 FQGTGA. The CDR3 coding sequence is TGTGCCAGCAGCTTAGGTGGGAAAGGGCCCCACGAGCAGTACTTC. Protein: CASSLGGKGPHEQYF.

V and J are TRBV4-2 and TRBJ2-1, with TRBD2 matching 8 bases. After removal of 2 bases from V and 0 bases from J, the junction contained 18 bases not matched to a gene. The germline gives CDR1 LGHNA, CDR2 YNFKEQ. The CDR3 consists of 21 residues. The CDR3: CASSQTDSQRGRLSSYNEQFF. The CDR3 nucleotides are TGTGCCAGCAGCCAAACCGACTCCCAGCGGGGGCGACTTAGCTCCTACAATGAGCAGTTCTTC.

The chain recombines TRBV6-1 with TRBJ1-4; 8 positions match TRBD1. Germline loops: CDR1 MNHNS, CDR2 SASEGT. J was trimmed by 3 bases and V by 4 bases; bases with no gene match: 4. CDR3 length equals 15 residues. CDR3 bases: TGTGCCAGCAGTGGAGCAGGGGGCGCTAATGAAAAACTGTTTTTT. Translating it yields CASSGAGGANEKLFF.

The chain recombines TRBV11-3 with TRBJ2-2; no clear D. The CDR3 is made up of 15 amino acids. With 4 bases removed from V and 4 bases from J, the gap between germline ends came to 13 bases. Germline V lookup: CDR1 SGHNT, CDR2 YENEEA. The CDR3 DNA follows: TGTGCCAGCAGCTCCGGAAGGGTGCGCACCGGGGAGCTGTTTTTT. Amino acids: CASSSGRVRTGELFF.

V and J are TRBV11-3 and TRBJ2-1; D is perhaps TRBD2 (6 bases). Per the germline V gene, CDR1 is SGHNT and CDR2 is YENEEA. The V end was cut by 5 bases, the J end by 2 bases, with 19 bases between. The CDR3 is made up of 17 amino acids. The CDR3 DNA reads TGTGCCAGCAGCCCCGGAGGGTCCAGCGGGCCCTACAATGAGCAGTTCTTC. It specifies CASSPGGSSGPYNEQFF.

The chain carries TRBV19 and TRBJ1-5; maybe TRBD1 (5 bases). The ends were cut back, 4 bases at V and 1 base at J, with 14 bases in the middle. Germline CDR1 LNHDA, CDR2 SQIVND (reference sequence). The CDR3 runs 16 residues. The CDR3 region has the DNA TGTGCCAGTAGTACCGGGGGGACGGTCAGCAATCAGCCCCAGCATTTT. It specifies CASSTGGTVSNQPQHF. The variable domain in full, with the rest retrieved from reference TRBV19 and TRBJ1-5, is DGGITQSPKYLFRKEGQNVTLSCEQNLNHDAMYWYRQDPGQGLRLIYYSQIVNDFQKGDIAEGYSVSREKKESFPLTVTSAQKNPTAFYLCASSTGGTVSNQPQHFGDGTRLSIL.

This clone was found a few times. The V gene is TRBV25-1, the J gene TRBJ2-5; possible D gene TRBD2, 6 bases. This CDR3 contains 13 residues. In germline, CDR1 is MGHDK, CDR2 SYGVNS. V dropped 4 bases and J dropped 7 bases, with 13 bases sitting between them. CDR3 sequence reads: CASSGGGWWTQYF. The CDR3 bases are TGTGCCAGCAGTGGTGGGGGGTGGTGGACCCAGTACTTC.

This sequence joins TRBV25-1 and TRBJ2-3; D gene ambiguous. V lost 8 bases to trimming and J lost 5 bases, with 8 bases between them. In germline, CDR1 is MGHDK, CDR2 SYGVNS. The CDR3 has 11 residues. DNA for the CDR3: TGTGCCAGCGCCGGAGTAGATACGCAGTATTTT. This gives the protein CASAGVDTQYF. Full variable domain (missing parts from reference TRBV25-1 and TRBJ2-3): EADIYQTPRYLVIGTGKKITLECSQTMGHDKMYWYQQDPGMELHLIHYSYGVNSTEKGDLSSESTVSRIRTEHFPLTLESARPSHTSQYLCASAGVDTQYFGPGTRLTVL.

The J gene is TRBJ2-3, the V gene TRBV4-2; TRBD2 matches at 9 bases. J was trimmed by 5 bases and V by 4 bases; bases with no gene match: 7. CDR3 size: 15 residues. The germline gives CDR1 LGHNA, CDR2 YNFKEQ. The CDR3 DNA is TGTGCCAGCAGCCGGTTAGCGGGGGTAGAAGATACGCAGTATTTT. Translating it yields CASSRLAGVEDTQYF.

This clone showed up just once. The rearrangement links TRBV6-5 to TRBJ1-1; 7 bases are a match to TRBD1. CDR3 size: 15 residues. The germline CDR1 and CDR2 sequences are MNHEY and SVGAGI. V dropped 2 bases and J dropped 1; count of bases not matched to a gene: 4. For the CDR3, the DNA is TGTGCCAGCAGTTACACAAGGGGGCCGAACACTGAAGCTTTCTTT. It specifies CASSYTRGPNTEAFF.